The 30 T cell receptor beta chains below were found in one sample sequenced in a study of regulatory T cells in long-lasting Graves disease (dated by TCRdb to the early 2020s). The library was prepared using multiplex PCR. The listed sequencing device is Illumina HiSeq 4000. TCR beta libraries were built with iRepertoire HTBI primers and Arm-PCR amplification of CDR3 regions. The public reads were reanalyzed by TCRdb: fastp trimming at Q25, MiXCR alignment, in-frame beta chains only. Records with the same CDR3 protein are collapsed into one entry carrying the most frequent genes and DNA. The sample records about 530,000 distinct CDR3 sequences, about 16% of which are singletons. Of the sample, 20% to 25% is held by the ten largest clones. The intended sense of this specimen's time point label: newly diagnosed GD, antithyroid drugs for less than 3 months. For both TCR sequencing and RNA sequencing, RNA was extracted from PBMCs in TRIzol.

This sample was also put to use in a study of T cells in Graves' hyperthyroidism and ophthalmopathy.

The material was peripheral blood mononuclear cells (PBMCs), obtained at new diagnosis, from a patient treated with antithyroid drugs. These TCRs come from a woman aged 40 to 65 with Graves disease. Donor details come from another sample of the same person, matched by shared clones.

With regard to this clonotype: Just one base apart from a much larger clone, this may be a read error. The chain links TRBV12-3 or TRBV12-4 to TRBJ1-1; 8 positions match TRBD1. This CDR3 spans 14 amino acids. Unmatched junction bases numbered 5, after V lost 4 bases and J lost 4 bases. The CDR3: CASSWARGLTEAFF. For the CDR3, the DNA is TGTGCCAGCAGTTGGGCCAGGGGGCTCACTGAAGCTTTCTTT.

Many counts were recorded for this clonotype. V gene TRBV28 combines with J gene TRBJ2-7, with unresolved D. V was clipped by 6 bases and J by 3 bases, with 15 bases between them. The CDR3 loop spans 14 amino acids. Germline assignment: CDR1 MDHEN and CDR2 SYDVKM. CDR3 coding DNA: TGTGCCAGCAGCCATACCGGGTCAGACTACGAGCAGTACTTC. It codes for CASSHTGSDYEQYF. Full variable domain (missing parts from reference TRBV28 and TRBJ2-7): DVKVTQSSRYLVKRTGEKVFLECVQDMDHENMFWYRQDPGLGLRLIYFSYDVKMKEKGDIPEGYSVSREKKERFSLILESASTNQTSMYLCASSHTGSDYEQYFGPGTRLTVT.

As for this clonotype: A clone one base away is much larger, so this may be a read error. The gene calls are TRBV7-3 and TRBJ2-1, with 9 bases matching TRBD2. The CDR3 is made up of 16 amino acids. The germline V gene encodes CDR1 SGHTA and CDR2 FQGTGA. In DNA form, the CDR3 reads TGTGCCAGCAGCCTAATCCCGACTAGCGGAACGGAGGGACAGCTCTTC. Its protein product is CASSLIPTSGTEGQLF.

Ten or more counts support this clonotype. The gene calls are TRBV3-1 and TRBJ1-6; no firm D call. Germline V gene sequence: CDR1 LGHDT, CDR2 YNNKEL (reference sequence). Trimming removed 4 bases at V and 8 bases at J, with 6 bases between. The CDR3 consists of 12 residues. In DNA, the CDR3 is TGTGCCAGCAGCCTAGGCCATTCACCCCTCCACTTT. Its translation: CASSLGHSPLHF.

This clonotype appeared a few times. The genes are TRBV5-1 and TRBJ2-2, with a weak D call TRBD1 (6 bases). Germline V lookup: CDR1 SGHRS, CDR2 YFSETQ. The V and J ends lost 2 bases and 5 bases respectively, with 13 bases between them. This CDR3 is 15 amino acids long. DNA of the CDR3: TGCGCCAGCAGCTTTGGCCGTACAGGGACCGGGGAGCTGTTTTTT. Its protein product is CASSFGRTGTGELFF.

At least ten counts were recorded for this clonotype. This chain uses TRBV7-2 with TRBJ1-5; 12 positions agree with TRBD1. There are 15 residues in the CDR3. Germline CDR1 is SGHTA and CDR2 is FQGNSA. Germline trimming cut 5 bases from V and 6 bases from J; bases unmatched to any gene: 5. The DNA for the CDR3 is TGTGCCAGCAGCGGGGGACAGGGGGCGGGTCAGCCCCAGCATTTT. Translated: CASSGGQGAGQPQHF. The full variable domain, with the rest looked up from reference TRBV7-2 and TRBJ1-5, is GAGVSQSPSNKVTEKGKDVELRCDPISGHTALYWYRQSLGQGLEFLIYFQGNSAPDKSGLPSDRFSAERTGGSVSTLTIQRTQQEDSAVYLCASSGGQGAGQPQHFGDGTRLSIL.

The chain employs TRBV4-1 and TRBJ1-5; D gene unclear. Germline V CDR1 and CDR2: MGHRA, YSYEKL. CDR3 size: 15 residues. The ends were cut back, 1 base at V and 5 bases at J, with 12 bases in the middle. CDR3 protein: CASSQVAPFDQPQHF. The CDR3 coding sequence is TGCGCCAGCAGCCAAGTGGCGCCCTTCGATCAGCCCCAGCATTTT.

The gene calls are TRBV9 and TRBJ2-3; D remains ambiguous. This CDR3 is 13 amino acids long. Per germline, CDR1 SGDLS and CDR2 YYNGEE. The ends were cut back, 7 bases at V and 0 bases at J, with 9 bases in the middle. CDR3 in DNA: TGTGCCAGCGGGGAACCTAGCACAGATACGCAGTATTTT. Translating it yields CASGEPSTDTQYF.

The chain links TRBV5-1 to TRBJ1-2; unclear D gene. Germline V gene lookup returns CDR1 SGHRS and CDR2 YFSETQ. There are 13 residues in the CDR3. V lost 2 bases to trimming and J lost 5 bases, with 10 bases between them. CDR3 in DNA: TGCGCCAGCAGCTTCCGGCGGAGTTATGGCTACACCTTC. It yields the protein CASSFRRSYGYTF.

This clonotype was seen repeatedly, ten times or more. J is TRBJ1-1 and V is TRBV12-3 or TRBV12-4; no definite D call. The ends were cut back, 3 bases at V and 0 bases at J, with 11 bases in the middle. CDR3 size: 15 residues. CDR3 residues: CASSFGGRMNTEAFF. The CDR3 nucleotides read TGTGCCAGCAGTTTTGGAGGGAGGATGAACACTGAAGCTTTCTTT.

CDR3 in DNA: TGTGCCATCGGGACAAGAAGCACAGATACGCAGTATTTT. Amino acids: CAIGTRSTDTQYF. The gene calls are TRBV10-3 and TRBJ2-3, with D maybe TRBD1 (6 bases). Germline V gene lookup returns CDR1 ENHRY and CDR2 SYGVKD. The ends were cut back, 8 bases at V and 0 bases at J, with 9 bases in the middle. CDR3 length equals 13 residues.

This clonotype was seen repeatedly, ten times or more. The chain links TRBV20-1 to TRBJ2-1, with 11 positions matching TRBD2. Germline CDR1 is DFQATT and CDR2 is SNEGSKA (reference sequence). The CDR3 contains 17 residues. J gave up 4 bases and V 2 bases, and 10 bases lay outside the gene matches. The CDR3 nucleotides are TGCAGTGCTAGACCGAGACTAGCGGGAACCTATTACAATGAGCAGTTCTTC. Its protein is CSARPRLAGTYYNEQFF.

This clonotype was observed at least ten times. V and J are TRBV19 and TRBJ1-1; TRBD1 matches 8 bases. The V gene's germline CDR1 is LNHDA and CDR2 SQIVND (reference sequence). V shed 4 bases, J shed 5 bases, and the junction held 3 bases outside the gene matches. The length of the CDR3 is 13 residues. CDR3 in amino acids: CASSTDRDTEAFF. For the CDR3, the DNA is TGTGCCAGTAGTACGGACAGGGATACTGAAGCTTTCTTT.

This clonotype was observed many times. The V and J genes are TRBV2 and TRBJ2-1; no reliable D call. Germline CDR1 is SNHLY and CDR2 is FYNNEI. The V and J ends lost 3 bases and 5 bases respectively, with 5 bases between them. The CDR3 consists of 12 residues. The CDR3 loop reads CASSDRNNEQFF. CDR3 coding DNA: TGTGCCAGCAGTGACAGGAACAATGAGCAGTTCTTC. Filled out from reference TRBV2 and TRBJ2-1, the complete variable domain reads EPEVTQTPSHQVTQMGQEVILRCVPISNHLYFYWYRQILGQKVEFLVSFYNNEISEKSEIFDDQFSVERPDGSNFTLKIRSTKLEDSAMYFCASSDRNNEQFFGPGTRLTVL.

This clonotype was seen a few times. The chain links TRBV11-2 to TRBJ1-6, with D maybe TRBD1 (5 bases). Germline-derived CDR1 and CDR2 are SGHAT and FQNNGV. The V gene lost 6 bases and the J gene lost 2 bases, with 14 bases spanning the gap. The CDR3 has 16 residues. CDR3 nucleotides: TGTGCCAGCAGTCCCCAGGGTCAGACCTATAATTCACCCCTCCACTTT. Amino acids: CASSPQGQTYNSPLHF. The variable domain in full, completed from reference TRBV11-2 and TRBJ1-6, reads EAGVAQSPRYKIIEKRQSVAFWCNPISGHATLYWYQQILGQGPKLLIQFQNNGVVDDSQLPKDRFSAERLKGVDSTLKIQPAKLEDSAVYLCASSPQGQTYNSPLHFGNGTRLTVT.

The CDR3 nucleotides are TGTGCCAGCAGCCGGTCAGGAAACCTGAAAGAGACCCAGTACTTC. This gives the protein CASSRSGNLKETQYF. The chain carries TRBV6-1 and TRBJ2-5; no clear D. The CDR3 totals 15 residues. Trimming cost V 6 bases and J 3 bases, with 17 bases left between them. Germline lookup yields CDR1 MNHNS and CDR2 SASEGT.

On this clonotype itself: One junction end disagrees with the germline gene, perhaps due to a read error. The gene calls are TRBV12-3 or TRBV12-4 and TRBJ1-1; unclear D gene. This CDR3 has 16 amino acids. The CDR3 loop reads CASSLAGRAAGTEAFF. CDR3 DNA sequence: TGTGCCAGCAGCTTAGCTGGGAGGGCGGCAGGCACTGAAGCTTTCTTT.

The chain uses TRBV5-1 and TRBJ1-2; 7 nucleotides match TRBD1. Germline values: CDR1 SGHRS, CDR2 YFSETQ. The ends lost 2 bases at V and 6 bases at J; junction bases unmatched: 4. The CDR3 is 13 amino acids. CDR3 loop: CASSFEGAHGYTF. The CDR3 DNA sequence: TGCGCCAGCAGCTTTGAGGGGGCGCATGGCTACACCTTC. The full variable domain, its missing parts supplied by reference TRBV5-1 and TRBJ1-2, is KAGVTQTPRYLIKTRGQQVTLSCSPISGHRSVSWYQQTPGQGLQFLFEYFSETQRNKGNFPGRFSGRQFSNSRSEMNVSTLELGDSALYLCASSFEGAHGYTFGSGTRLTVV.

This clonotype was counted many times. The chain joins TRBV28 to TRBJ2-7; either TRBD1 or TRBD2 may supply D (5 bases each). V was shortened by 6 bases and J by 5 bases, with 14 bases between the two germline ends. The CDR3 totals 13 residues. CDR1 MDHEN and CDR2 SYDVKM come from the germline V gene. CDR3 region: CASSGVGEDEQYF. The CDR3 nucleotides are TGTGCCAGCAGCGGGGTAGGGGAAGACGAGCAGTACTTC.

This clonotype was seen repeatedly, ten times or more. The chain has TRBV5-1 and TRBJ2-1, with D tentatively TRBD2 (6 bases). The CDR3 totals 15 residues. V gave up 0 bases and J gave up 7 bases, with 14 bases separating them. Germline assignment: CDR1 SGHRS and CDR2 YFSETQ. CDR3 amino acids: CASSLDRGAGNEQFF. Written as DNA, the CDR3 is TGCGCCAGCAGCTTGGATCGCGGGGCTGGGAATGAGCAGTTCTTC.

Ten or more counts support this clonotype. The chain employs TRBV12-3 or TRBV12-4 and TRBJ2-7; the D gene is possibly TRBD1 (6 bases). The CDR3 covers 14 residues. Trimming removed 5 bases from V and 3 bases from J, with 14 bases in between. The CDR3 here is CASSALGRGYEQYF. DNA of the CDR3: TGTGCCAGCAGTGCTCTGGGCAGGGGCTACGAGCAGTACTTC.

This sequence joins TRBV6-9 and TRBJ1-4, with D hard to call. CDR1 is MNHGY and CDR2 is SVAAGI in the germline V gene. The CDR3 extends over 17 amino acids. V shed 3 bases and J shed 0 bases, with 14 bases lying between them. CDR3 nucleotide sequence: TGTGCCAGCAGTTACCGCCCTGGGGAAGCAACTAATGAAAAACTGTTTTTT. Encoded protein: CASSYRPGEATNEKLFF.

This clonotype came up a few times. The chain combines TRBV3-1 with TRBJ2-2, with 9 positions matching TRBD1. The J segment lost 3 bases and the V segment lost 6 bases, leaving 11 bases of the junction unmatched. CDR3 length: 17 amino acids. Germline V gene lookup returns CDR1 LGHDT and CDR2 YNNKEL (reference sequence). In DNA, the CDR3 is TGTGCCAGCAGACAATATGGACAGGGGATGGACACCGGGGAGCTGTTTTTT. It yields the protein CASRQYGQGMDTGELFF.

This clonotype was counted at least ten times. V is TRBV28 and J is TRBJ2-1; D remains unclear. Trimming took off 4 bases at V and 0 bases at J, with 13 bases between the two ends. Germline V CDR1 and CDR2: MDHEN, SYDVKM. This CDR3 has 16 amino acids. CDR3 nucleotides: TGTGCCAGCAGTTCGCGAGTTTCAGGCTCCTACAATGAGCAGTTCTTC. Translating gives CASSSRVSGSYNEQFF.

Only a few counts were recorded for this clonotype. CDR3 amino acids: CASSPPPGGRTEAFF. The DNA of the CDR3 is TGTGCCAGTAGTCCCCCCCCGGGGGGACGCACTGAAGCTTTCTTT. The rearrangement joins TRBV19 to TRBJ1-1; perhaps TRBD1 as D (5 bases). The CDR3 loop spans 15 amino acids. Trimming took 5 bases from V and 4 from J, leaving 17 bases between them. Germline CDR1 reads LNHDA; CDR2 reads SQIVND (reference sequence).

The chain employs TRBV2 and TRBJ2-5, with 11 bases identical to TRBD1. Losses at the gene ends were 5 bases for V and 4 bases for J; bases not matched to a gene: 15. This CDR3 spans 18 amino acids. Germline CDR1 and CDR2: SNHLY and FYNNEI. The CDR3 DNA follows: TGTGCCAGCAGTCACGAACCCCCGGGACAGGGGGTAGGAGAGACCCAGTACTTC. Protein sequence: CASSHEPPGQGVGETQYF.

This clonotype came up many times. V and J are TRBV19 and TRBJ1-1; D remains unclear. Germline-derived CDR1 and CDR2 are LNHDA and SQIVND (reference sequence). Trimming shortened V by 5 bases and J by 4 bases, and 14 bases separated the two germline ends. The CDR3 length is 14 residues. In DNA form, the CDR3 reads TGTGCCAGTAGTGGCCCCGGGTTAGGCACTGAAGCTTTCTTT. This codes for CASSGPGLGTEAFF.

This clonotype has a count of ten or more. CDR3 sequence: CASSYSAGTLNTEAFF. CDR3 coding DNA: TGTGCCAGCAGTTACTCAGCGGGCACCCTGAACACTGAAGCTTTCTTT. The chain uses TRBV6-5 and TRBJ1-1; no reliable D call. Trimming took 0 bases from V and 0 from J, leaving 11 bases between them. This CDR3 has 16 amino acids. Per germline, CDR1 MNHEY and CDR2 SVGAGI.

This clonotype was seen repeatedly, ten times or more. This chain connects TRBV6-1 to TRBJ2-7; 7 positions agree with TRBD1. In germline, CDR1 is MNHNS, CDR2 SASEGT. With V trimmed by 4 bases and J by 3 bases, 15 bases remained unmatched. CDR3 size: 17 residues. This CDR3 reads CASSVAGTATMVYEQYF. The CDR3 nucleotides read TGTGCCAGCAGTGTGGCCGGGACAGCGACGATGGTCTACGAGCAGTACTTC.

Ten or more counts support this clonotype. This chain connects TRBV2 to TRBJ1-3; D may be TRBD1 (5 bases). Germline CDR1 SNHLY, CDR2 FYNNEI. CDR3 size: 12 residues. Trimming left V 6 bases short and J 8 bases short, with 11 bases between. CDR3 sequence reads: CASSRDGDTIYF. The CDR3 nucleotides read TGTGCCAGCAGCAGGGACGGAGACACCATATATTTT. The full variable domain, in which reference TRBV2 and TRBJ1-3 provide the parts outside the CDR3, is EPEVTQTPSHQVTQMGQEVILRCVPISNHLYFYWYRQILGQKVEFLVSFYNNEISEKSEIFDDQFSVERPDGSNFTLKIRSTKLEDSAMYFCASSRDGDTIYFGEGSWLTVV.